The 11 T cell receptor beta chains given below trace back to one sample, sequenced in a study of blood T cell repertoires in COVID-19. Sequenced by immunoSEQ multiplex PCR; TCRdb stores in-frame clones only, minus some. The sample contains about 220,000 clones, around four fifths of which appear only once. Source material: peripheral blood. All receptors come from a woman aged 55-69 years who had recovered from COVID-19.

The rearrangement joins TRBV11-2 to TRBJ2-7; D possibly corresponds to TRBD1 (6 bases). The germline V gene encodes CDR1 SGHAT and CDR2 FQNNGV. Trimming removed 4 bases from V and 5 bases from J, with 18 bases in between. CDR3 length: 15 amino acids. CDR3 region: CASSSVHGQLHEQYF. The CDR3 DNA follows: TGTGCCAGCAGCTCTGTGCATGGACAGCTCCACGAGCAGTACTTC.

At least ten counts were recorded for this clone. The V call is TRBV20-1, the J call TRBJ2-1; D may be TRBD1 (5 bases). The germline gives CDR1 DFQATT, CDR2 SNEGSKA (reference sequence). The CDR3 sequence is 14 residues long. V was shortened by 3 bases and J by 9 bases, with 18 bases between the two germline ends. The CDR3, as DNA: TGCAGTGCTAGTGAATCCCCGACAAGGGGTGAGCAGTTCTTC. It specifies CSASESPTRGEQFF.

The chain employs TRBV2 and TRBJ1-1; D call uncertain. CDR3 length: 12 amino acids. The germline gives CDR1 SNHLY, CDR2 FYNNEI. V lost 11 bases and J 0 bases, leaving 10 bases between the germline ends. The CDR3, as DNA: TGTGCCGGTGGGCAGGTGAACACTGAAGCTTTCTTT. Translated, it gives CAGGQVNTEAFF.

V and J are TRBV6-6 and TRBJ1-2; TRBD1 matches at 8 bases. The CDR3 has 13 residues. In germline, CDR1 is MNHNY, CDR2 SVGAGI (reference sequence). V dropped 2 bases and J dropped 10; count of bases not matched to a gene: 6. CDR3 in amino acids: CASSYPQGADYTF. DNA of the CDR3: TGTGCCAGCAGTTACCCGCAGGGGGCAGACTACACCTTC.

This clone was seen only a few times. CDR3 in DNA: TGTGCCAGCAGCTTAACTTTAGGGGGCCCAGATACGCAGTATTTT. Amino acid sequence: CASSLTLGGPDTQYF. This chain links TRBV7-8 with TRBJ2-3; 7 positions agree with TRBD1. V dropped 2 bases and J dropped 4; count of bases not matched to a gene: 6. Germline CDR1 SGHVS, CDR2 FQNEAQ. The length of the CDR3 is 15 residues.

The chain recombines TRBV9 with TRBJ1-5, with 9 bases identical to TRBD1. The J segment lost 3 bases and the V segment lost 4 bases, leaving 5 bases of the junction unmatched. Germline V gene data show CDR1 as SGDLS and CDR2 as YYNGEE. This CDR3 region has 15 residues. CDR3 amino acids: CASSQGQGFNQPQHF. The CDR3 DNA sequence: TGTGCCAGCAGCCAGGGACAGGGTTTCAATCAGCCCCAGCATTTT.

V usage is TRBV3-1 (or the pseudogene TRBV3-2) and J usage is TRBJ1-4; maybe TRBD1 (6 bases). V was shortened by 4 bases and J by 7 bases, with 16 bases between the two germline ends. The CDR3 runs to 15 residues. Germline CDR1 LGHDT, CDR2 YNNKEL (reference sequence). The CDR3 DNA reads TGTGCCAGCAGCCTCCCCGGGGGGCACAGTGAAAAACTGTTTTTT. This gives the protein CASSLPGGHSEKLFF.

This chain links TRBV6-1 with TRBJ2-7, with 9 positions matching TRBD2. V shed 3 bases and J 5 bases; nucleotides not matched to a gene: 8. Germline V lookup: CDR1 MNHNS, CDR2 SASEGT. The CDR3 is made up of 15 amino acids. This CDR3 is CASSERLAGIDEQYF. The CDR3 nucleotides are TGTGCCAGCAGTGAGCGGCTAGCGGGGATCGACGAGCAGTACTTC.

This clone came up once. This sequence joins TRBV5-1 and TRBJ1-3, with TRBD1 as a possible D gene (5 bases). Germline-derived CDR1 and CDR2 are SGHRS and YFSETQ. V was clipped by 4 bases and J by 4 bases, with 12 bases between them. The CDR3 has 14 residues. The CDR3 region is CASSAGTTGNTIYF. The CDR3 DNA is TGCGCCAGCAGCGCGGGGACGACCGGAAACACCATATATTTT.

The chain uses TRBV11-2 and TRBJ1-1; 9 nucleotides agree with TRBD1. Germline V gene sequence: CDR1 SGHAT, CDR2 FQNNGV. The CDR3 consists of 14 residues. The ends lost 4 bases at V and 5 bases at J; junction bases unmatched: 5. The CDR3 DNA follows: TGTGCCAGCAGCTCAGGACAGGGGAGTACTGAAGCTTTCTTT. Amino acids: CASSSGQGSTEAFF.

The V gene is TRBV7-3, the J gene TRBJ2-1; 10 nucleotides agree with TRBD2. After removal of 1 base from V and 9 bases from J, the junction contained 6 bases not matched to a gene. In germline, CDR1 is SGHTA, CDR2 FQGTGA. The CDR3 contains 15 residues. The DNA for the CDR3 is TGTGCCAGCAGCTTAAAGCGGGGGGGCCGATCTGAGCAGTTCTTC. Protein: CASSLKRGGRSEQFF.